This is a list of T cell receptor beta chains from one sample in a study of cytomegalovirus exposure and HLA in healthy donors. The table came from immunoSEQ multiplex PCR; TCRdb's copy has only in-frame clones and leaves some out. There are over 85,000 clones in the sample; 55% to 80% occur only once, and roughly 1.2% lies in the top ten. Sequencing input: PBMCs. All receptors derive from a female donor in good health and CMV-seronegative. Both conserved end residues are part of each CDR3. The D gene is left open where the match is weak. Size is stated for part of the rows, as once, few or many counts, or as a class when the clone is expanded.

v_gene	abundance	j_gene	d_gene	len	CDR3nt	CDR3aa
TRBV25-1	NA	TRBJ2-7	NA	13	TGTGCCAGCAGTGCCGGGGGACGCTACGAGCAGTACTTC	CASSAGGRYEQYF
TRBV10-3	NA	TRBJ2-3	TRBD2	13	TGTGCCATTAGCGGGCTCCGGGAAGATACGCAGTATTTT	CAISGLREDTQYF
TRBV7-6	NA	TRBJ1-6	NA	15	TGTGCCAGCAGCTTAATTTCCCGGGATGATTCACCCCTCCACTTT	CASSLISRDDSPLHF
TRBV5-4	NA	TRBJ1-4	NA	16	TGTGCCAGCAGCTTAGGACAGCCTGCAACTAATGAAAAACTGTTTTTT	CASSLGQPATNEKLFF
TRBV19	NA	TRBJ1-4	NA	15	TGTGCCAGTAGTATATCCCAGGGGACAAATGAAAAACTGTTTTTT	CASSISQGTNEKLFF
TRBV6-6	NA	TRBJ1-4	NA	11	TGTGCCAGCACGGGGGAGGGGAAACTGTTTTTT	CASTGEGKLFF
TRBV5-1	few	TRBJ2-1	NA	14	TGCGCCAGCTCTATAGGGCGGGTATCGGATGAGCAGTTCTTC	CASSIGRVSDEQFF
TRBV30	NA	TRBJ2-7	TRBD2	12	TGTGCCTGGAGTAGGACTAGCTACGAGCAGTACTTC	CAWSRTSYEQYF
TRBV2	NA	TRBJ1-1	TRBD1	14	TGTGCCAGCAGGGGGGACAGTATGAACACTGAAGCTTTCTTT	CASRGDSMNTEAFF
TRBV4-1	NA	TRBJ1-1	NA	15	TGCGCCAGCAGCCCCCCCCGAGTCCGGGGGACTGAAGCTTTCTTT	CASSPPRVRGTEAFF
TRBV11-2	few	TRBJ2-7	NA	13	TGTGCCAGCAGCTTAGAGGCCTCTTACGAGCAGTACTTC	CASSLEASYEQYF
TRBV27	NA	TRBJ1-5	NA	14	TGTGCCAGCGGACCATCAGGGTTTCGCCAGCCCCAGCATTTT	CASGPSGFRQPQHF
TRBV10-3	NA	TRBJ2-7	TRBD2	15	TGTGCCATCAGTGACCCGCGGGAGGGCCACTACGAGCAGTACTTC	CAISDPREGHYEQYF
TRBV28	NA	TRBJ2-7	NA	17	TGTGCCAGCAGTTTTCTGGAGGAAAGTGCTGACTCCTACGAGCAGTACTTC	CASSFLEESADSYEQYF
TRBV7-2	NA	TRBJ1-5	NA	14	TGTGCCAGCAGCTTATCGTCCGGGGTTCAGCCCCAGCATTTT	CASSLSSGVQPQHF
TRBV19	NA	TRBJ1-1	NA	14	TGTGCCAGTATGGGGGGGCGGGGGTTCACTGAAGCTTTCTTT	CASMGGRGFTEAFF
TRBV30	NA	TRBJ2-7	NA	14	TGTGCCTGGAGCGGGGATGGTTTTTCCTACGAGCAGTACTTC	CAWSGDGFSYEQYF
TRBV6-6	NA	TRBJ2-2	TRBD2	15	TGTGCCAGCAGTCTAGCGGGAGGGCACACCGGGGAGCTGTTTTTT	CASSLAGGHTGELFF
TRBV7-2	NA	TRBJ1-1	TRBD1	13	TGTGCCAGCAGCCTACCAGGGGGCACTGAAGCTTTCTTT	CASSLPGGTEAFF
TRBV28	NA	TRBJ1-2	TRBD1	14	TGTGCCAGCAGTCCCGGACAGGCTAACTATGGCTACACCTTC	CASSPGQANYGYTF
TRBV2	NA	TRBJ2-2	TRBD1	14	TGTGCCAGCAACCGGGACAGGAACACCGGGGAGCTGTTTTTT	CASNRDRNTGELFF
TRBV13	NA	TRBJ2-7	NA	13	TGTGCCAGCAGCCTTACCCGCCGAGGCGAGCAGTACTTC	CASSLTRRGEQYF
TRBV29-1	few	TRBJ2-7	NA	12	TGCAGCGTGCGGACTACAGACTACGAGCAGTACTTC	CSVRTTDYEQYF
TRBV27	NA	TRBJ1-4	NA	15	TGTGCCAGCAGGTTCCACAGGGCTGGTAATGAAAAACTGTTTTTT	CASRFHRAGNEKLFF
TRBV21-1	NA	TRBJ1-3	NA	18	TGTGCCAGCATGGGGCCCCCAAACAGCACCTCTGGAGGAAACACCATATATTTT	CASMGPPNSTSGGNTIYF